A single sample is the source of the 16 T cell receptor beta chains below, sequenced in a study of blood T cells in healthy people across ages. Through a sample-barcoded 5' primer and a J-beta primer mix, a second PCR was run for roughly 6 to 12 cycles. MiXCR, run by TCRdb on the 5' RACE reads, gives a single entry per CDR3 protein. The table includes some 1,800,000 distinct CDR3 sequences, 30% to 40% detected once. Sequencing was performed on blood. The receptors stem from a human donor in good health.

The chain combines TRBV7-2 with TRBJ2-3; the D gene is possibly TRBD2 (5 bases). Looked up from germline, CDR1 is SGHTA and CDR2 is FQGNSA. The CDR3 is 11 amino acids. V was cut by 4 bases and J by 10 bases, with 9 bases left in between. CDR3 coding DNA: TGTGCCAGCAGCTCGGGGAACCCGCAGTATTTT. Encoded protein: CASSSGNPQYF.

The CDR3 DNA reads TGTGCCAGCAGCTTAGATGCCTCAGGGTCCCAAGAGACCCAGTACTTC. Amino acids: CASSLDASGSQETQYF. This rearrangement joins TRBV7-2 to TRBJ2-7; D possibly corresponds to TRBD1 (5 bases). The J call may be in error: the DNA end matches TRBJ2-5 better. The V gene's germline CDR1 is SGHTA and CDR2 FQGNSA. The CDR3 spans 16 residues.

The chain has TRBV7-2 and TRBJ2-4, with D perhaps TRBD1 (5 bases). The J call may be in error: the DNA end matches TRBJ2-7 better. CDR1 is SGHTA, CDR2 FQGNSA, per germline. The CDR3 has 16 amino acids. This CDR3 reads CASSLSGHPPNYEQYF. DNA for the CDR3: TGTGCCAGCAGCCTATCCGGACACCCACCAAACTACGAGCAGTACTTC.

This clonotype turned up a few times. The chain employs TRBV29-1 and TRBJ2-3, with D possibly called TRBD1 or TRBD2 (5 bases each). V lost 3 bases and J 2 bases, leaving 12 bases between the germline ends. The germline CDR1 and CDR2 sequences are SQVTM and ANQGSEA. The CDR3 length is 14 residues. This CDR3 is CSVDGLGPTDTQYF. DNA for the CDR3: TGCAGCGTTGATGGGTTGGGACCCACAGATACGCAGTATTTT.

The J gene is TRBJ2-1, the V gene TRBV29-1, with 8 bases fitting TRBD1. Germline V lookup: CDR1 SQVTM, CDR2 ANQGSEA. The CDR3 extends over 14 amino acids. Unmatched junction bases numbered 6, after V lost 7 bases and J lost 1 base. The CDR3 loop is CSADRALSYNEQFF. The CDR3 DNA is TGCAGCGCGGACAGGGCGTTATCCTACAATGAGCAGTTCTTC.

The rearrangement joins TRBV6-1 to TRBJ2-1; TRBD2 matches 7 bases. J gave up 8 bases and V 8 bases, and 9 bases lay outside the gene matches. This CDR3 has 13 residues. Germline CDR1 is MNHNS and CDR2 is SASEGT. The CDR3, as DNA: TGTGCCAGCCTACTGGGGGGGTTCGATGAGCAGTTCTTC. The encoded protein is CASLLGGFDEQFF.

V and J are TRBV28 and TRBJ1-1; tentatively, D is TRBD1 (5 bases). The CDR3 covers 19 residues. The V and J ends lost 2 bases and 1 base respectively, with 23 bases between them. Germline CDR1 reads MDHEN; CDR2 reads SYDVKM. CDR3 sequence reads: CASSLTRGVWGEGNTEAFF. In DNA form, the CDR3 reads TGTGCCAGCAGTTTAACAAGAGGGGTCTGGGGGGAAGGGAACACTGAAGCTTTCTTT.

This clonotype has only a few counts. CDR3 bases: TGCAGCGTTGACGTCTCGGGACAGGGTATGCCCTACGAGCAGTACTTC. Encoded protein: CSVDVSGQGMPYEQYF. The V and J genes are TRBV29-1 and TRBJ2-7; 9 nucleotides match TRBD1. This CDR3 spans 16 amino acids. Germline CDR1 SQVTM, CDR2 ANQGSEA. J gave up 2 bases and V 3 bases, and 11 bases lay outside the gene matches.

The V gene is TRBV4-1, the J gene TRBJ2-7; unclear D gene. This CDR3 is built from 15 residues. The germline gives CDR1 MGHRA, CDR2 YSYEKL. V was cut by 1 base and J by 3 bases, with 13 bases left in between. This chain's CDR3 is CASSQGSPSIYEQYF. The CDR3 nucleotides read TGCGCCAGCAGCCAAGGGTCTCCATCTATCTACGAGCAGTACTTC.

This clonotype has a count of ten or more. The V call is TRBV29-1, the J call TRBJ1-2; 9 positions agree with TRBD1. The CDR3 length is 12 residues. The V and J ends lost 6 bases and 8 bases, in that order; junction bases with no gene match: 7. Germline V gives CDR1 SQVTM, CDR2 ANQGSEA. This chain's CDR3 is CSVEGQGNGYTF. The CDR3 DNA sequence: TGCAGCGTCGAGGGACAGGGCAACGGCTACACCTTC.

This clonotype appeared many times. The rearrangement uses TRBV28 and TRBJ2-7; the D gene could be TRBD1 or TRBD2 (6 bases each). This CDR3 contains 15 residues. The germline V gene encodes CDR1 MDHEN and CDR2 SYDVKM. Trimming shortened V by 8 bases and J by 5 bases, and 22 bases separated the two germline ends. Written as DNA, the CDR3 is TGTGCCAGCCTGTTCGGGGGTTCAGGGGACAACGAGCAGTACTTC. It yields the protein CASLFGGSGDNEQYF. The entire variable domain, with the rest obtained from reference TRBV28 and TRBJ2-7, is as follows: DVKVTQSSRYLVKRTGEKVFLECVQDMDHENMFWYRQDPGLGLRLIYFSYDVKMKEKGDIPEGYSVSREKKERFSLILESASTNQTSMYLCASLFGGSGDNEQYFGPGTRLTVT.

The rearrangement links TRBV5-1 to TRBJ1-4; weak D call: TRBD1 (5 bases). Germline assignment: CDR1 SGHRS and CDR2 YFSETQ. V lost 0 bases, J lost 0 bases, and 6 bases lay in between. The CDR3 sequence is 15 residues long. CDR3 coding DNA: TGCGCCAGCAGCTTGGGGACAACAACTAATGAAAAACTGTTTTTT. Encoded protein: CASSLGTTTNEKLFF.

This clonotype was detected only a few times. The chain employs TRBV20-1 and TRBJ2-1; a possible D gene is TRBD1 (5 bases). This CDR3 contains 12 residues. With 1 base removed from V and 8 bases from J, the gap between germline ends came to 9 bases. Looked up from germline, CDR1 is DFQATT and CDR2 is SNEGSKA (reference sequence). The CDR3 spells CSARVRGDEQFF. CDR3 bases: TGCAGTGCTAGAGTTAGGGGCGATGAGCAGTTCTTC.

CDR3 coding DNA: TGTGCCAGCAGTTTATACCTGAGAGCTGAAGCTTTCTTT. Protein sequence: CASSLYLRAEAFF. The V gene is TRBV28, the J gene TRBJ1-1; D remains unclear. Germline V gene lookup returns CDR1 MDHEN and CDR2 SYDVKM. With 1 base removed from V and 6 bases from J, the gap between germline ends came to 9 bases. This CDR3 has 13 residues.

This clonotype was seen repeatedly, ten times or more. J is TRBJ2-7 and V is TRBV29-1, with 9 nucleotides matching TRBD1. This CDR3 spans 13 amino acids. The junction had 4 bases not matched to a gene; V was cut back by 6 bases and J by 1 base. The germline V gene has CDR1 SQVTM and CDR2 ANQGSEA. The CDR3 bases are TGCAGCGTCGGGGACAGGGAATCCTACGAGCAGTACTTC. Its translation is CSVGDRESYEQYF.

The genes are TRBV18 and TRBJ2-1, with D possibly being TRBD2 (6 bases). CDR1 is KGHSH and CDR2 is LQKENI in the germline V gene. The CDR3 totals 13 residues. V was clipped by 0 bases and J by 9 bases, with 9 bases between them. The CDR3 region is CASSPPLGGEQFF. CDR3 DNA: TGTGCCAGCTCACCACCGCTGGGGGGTGAGCAGTTCTTC.